A selection of T cell receptor beta chains follows, all from one sample in a study of blood T cell repertoires in COVID-19. The assay was immunoSEQ multiplex PCR, and TCRdb's table has in-frame clones only and misses some. Here the sample spans roughly 200,000 clones, 75% to 90% being singletons. Sequencing was done on a sample of PBMCs or T cells enriched from blood (not recorded which). The receptor set was obtained from a woman in her thirties or forties with acute COVID-19. Both conserved end residues are part of each CDR3. D genes are given only for firm matches. Part of the rows lack a size; the others show once, few, many or a class for expanded clones.

V,D,size,J,CDR3,DNA
TRBV13,NA,NA,TRBJ1-6,CASSLGSRNGGNNSPLHF,TGTGCCAGCAGCTTAGGAAGTCGGAACGGGGGAAATAATTCACCCCTCCACTTT
TRBV18,TRBD2,NA,TRBJ2-5,CASSPNLLAGQYQETQYF,TGTGCCAGCTCACCTAATCTTTTAGCGGGGCAGTACCAAGAGACCCAGTACTTC
TRBV28,NA,NA,TRBJ2-7,CASSLLGGNNEQYF,TGTGCCAGCAGTTTATTGGGGGGAAATAACGAGCAGTACTTC
TRBV6-2/TRBV6-3,NA,once,TRBJ1-5,CASSSPGGQSQPQHF,TGTGCCAGCAGTTCCCCGGGGGGTCAAAGCCAGCCCCAGCATTTT
TRBV19,NA,once,TRBJ2-3,CASSIGGVRTDTQYF,TGTGCCAGTAGTATAGGGGGGGTCCGCACAGATACGCAGTATTTT
TRBV28,TRBD1,NA,TRBJ1-1,CASSLWGGQGANTEAFF,TGTGCCAGCAGTTTATGGGGGGGACAGGGGGCAAACACTGAAGCTTTCTTT
TRBV27,TRBD2,NA,TRBJ2-7,CASRLAGDFYEQYF,TGTGCCAGTCGACTAGCGGGGGACTTCTACGAGCAGTACTTC
TRBV5-6,NA,NA,TRBJ1-2,CASSPGRGGYTF,TGTGCCAGCAGCCCCGGAAGGGGGGGCTACACCTTC
TRBV28,TRBD1,NA,TRBJ1-4,CASRAGTGSEKLFF,TGTGCCAGCAGAGCCGGGACAGGGAGTGAAAAACTGTTTTTT
TRBV30,NA,NA,TRBJ2-1,CACPLGPGAGEQFF,TGTGCCTGCCCCTTGGGTCCTGGCGCGGGCGAGCAGTTCTTC
TRBV4-2,TRBD2,NA,TRBJ2-2,CASSREGLAGETGELFF,TGTGCCAGCAGCCGAGAGGGACTAGCGGGAGAAACCGGGGAGCTGTTTTTT
TRBV3-1/TRBV3-2,NA,NA,TRBJ2-2,CASSQDRWARTGELFF,TGTGCCAGCAGCCAAGATCGGTGGGCTCGGACCGGGGAGCTGTTTTTT
TRBV5-1,NA,once,TRBJ2-7,CASSLGGQGTGYEQYF,TGCGCCAGCAGCTTGGGGGGGCAGGGTACTGGCTACGAGCAGTACTTC
TRBV25-1,NA,NA,TRBJ2-2,CASSELTGNTGELFF,TGTGCCAGCAGTGAATTGACAGGGAACACCGGGGAGCTGTTTTTT
TRBV24-1,TRBD1,NA,TRBJ2-5,CATSDPDRGGETQYF,TGTGCCACCAGTGATCCGGACAGGGGAGGCGAGACCCAGTACTTC
TRBV19,NA,NA,TRBJ2-5,CASSIAARETQYF,TGTGCCAGTAGTATCGCGGCGAGAGAGACCCAGTACTTC
TRBV2,TRBD1,NA,TRBJ2-7,CASRVGTGSYEQYF,TGTGCCAGCAGAGTTGGGACAGGATCCTACGAGCAGTACTTC
TRBV7-8,NA,NA,TRBJ1-2,CASSLNSYGYTF,TGTGCCAGCAGCCTCAATTCCTATGGCTACACCTTC
TRBV5-1,TRBD1,NA,TRBJ2-3,CASSRAGTGGDTQYF,TGCGCCAGCAGCAGGGCCGGGACAGGGGGAGATACGCAGTATTTT
TRBV30,TRBD1,NA,TRBJ1-5,CAWNDRGYSNQPQHF,TGTGCCTGGAACGACAGGGGGTATAGCAATCAGCCCCAGCATTTT
TRBV3-1/TRBV3-2,TRBD2,NA,TRBJ2-1,CASTLLAGRVNEQFF,TGTGCCAGCACCTTACTAGCGGGACGCGTCAATGAGCAGTTCTTC
TRBV3-1/TRBV3-2,NA,NA,TRBJ1-2,CASSQEVGRANYGYTF,TGTGCCAGCAGCCAAGAAGTGGGCAGGGCCAACTATGGCTACACCTTC
TRBV6-2/TRBV6-3,TRBD1,NA,TRBJ2-4,CASRPTPTRGTGISNLAKNIQYF,TGTGCCAGCAGGCCTACTCCCACACGCGGGACAGGGATTTCCAATCTAGCCAAAAACATTCAGTACTTC
TRBV10-3,TRBD2,NA,TRBJ2-5,CAISDTSGRGETQYF,TGTGCCATCAGTGATACCAGCGGGAGGGGAGAGACCCAGTACTTC
TRBV14,NA,few,TRBJ1-1,CASSHGQRAFF,TGTGCCAGCAGCCACGGACAGAGGGCTTTCTTT
TRBV7-9,TRBD2,NA,TRBJ2-5,CASSSLAGYQETQYF,TGTGCCAGCAGCTCGTTAGCGGGCTACCAAGAGACCCAGTACTTC
TRBV6-2/TRBV6-3,TRBD2,NA,TRBJ2-3,CASSPSSAGARDTQYF,TGTGCCAGCAGCCCATCGTCAGCGGGAGCGAGAGATACGCAGTATTTT
TRBV2,NA,once,TRBJ1-6,CASSPTLSGSPLHF,TGTGCCAGCAGCCCGACCCTCTCAGGATCACCCCTCCACTTT
TRBV5-6,TRBD1,NA,TRBJ1-4,CASSDRVHEKLFF,TGTGCCAGCAGCGACAGGGTGCATGAAAAACTGTTTTTT
TRBV30,NA,NA,TRBJ1-6,CAWSQEGSYNSPLHF,TGTGCCTGGAGTCAGGAGGGCTCCTATAATTCACCCCTCCACTTT